The text below deals with one TCR beta chain. This sample is part of a study of technical replicates of blood from a few donors. CDR3 length: 18 residues. CDR1 SGHRS and CDR2 YFSETQ come from the germline V gene. The trim removed 0 bases at V and 4 bases at J, leaving 13 bases unmatched. Clones were read by immunoSEQ multiplex PCR, and TCRdb kept only the in-frame ones, dropping some. The sample carries tens of thousands of clones, roughly 92% recorded once. The receptor was derived from a human donor in good health. The sequenced sample consisted of T cells isolated from PBMCs. This chain uses TRBV5-1 with TRBJ2-7, with 10 bases fitting TRBD2. For the CDR3, the DNA is TGCGCCAGCAGCTTGGTGGTTGGTAGCGGGAGGACCGATTACGAGCAGTACTTC. This gives the protein CASSLVVGSGRTDYEQYF.